Each of the 4 T cell receptor beta chains below was sequenced from the same sample in a study of a mutant IDH1 vaccine in newly diagnosed glioma. Data came from immunoSEQ multiplex PCR; TCRdb stores just in-frame clones and leaves some out. The sample has roughly 76,000 clones, almost 85% seen once. These TCRs are of unknown antigen specificity. The time point is: week 23, last vaccination. Vaccinated patients received 300 ug of mutant IDH1 20-mer peptide per dose, with topical imiquimod. The sequencing used PBMCs, collected from a glioma patient whose treatment included an IDH1 peptide vaccine. The receptors stem from a man younger than 40 with glioma. Some clones in this sample may be carry-over from other donors' samples.

This chain links TRBV7-3 with TRBJ2-2; tentative D call: TRBD2 (5 bases). The CDR3 is 14 amino acids. Between the trimmed V and J ends, which lost 3 bases and 4 bases, there was a span of 9 bases. Germline CDR1 and CDR2: SGHTA and FQGTGA. The chain's CDR3 is CASSLDSVTGELFF. DNA of the CDR3: TGTGCCAGCAGCTTGGATAGCGTCACCGGGGAGCTGTTTTTT.

The chain joins TRBV28 to TRBJ2-5, with D unresolved. The V end was cut by 5 bases, the J end by 5 bases, with 9 bases between. CDR3 length equals 12 residues. Germline V gives CDR1 MDHEN, CDR2 SYDVKM. CDR3 sequence (DNA): TGTGCCAGCAGTCCGAGAGTGGAGACCCAGTACTTC. This gives the protein CASSPRVETQYF.

This rearrangement joins TRBV4-2 to TRBJ1-3; D gene ambiguous. Trimming removed 4 bases from V and 1 base from J, with 17 bases in between. CDR1 and CDR2 (germline): LGHNA, YNFKEQ. This CDR3 is built from 17 residues. In nucleotides, the CDR3 is TGTGCCAGCAGCCCAGAAGGAGCCCCTCTTTCTGGAAACACCATATATTTT. Residues: CASSPEGAPLSGNTIYF.

V usage is TRBV10-3 and J usage is TRBJ1-6, with D perhaps matching TRBD1 (5 bases). Germline values: CDR1 ENHRY, CDR2 SYGVKD. Trimming took off 1 base at V and 8 bases at J, with 18 bases between the two ends. The CDR3 covers 17 residues. The DNA of the CDR3 is TGTGCCATCAGTGAGTGGGCCGGGGCTGCGGCGGATTCACCCCTCCACTTT. This encodes CAISEWAGAAADSPLHF.